This TCR beta chain is from a study of blood T cell repertoires in COVID-19. About the research overall: Samples came from the United States, Italy and Spain, spanning acute and convalescent COVID-19. Sample material is recorded as cDNA or gDNA derived from T cells, B-cell-depleted T cells, or PBMCs.

The CDR3 contains 14 residues. The germline CDR1 and CDR2 sequences are MNHEY and SVGAGI. V was clipped by 6 bases and J by 0 bases, with 12 bases between them. Per the authors' pipeline: Nucleated cell number was recorded as an estimate derived from reference gene primer amplification. The assay was immunoSEQ multiplex PCR, and TCRdb's table has in-frame clones only and misses some. That table supplies the V and J calls and clone size; D and trimming were determined from the DNA. This table has about 130,000 clones, approximately 88% appearing once. The sequenced sample was peripheral blood. This chain links TRBV6-5 with TRBJ2-7, with D perhaps TRBD1 (6 bases). This TCR derives from a woman aged 25 to 39 who had recovered from COVID-19. The CDR3 protein is CASSKGESSYEQYF. CDR3 nucleotides: TGTGCCAGCAGCAAGGGGGAATCCTCCTACGAGCAGTACTTC.